This T cell receptor beta chain was obtained from a study of cytotoxic CD8 clonotypes in ibrutinib-treated CLL. Germline V gene data show CDR1 as SGHAT and CDR2 as FQNNGV. Trimming cost V 1 base and J 6 bases, with 13 bases left between them. The CDR3 contains 14 residues. Clones were read by immunoSEQ multiplex PCR, and TCRdb kept only the in-frame ones, dropping some. This sample has 30,000 to 40,000 clones; 60% to 80% occur once, and the top ten carry around 30%. Study outcomes and limitations: Public clonotypes proved infrequent, and on treatment they shrank or remained steady. In comparison with age-matched healthy donors, baseline clonality was higher and tracked circulating CD8+ T-cell counts.

In this sample, this clone turned up a few times. Its antigen is unknown. The chain recombines TRBV11-2 with TRBJ2-7; D is perhaps TRBD1 (5 bases). The receptor comes from a human donor with chronic lymphocytic leukemia. The specimen was PBMCs, collected before ibrutinib treatment. This chain's CDR3 is CASSLGVGVSEQYF. CDR3 DNA sequence: TGTGCCAGCAGCTTAGGCGTAGGGGTTTCCGAGCAGTACTTC. The entire variable domain, with the rest obtained from reference TRBV11-2 and TRBJ2-7, is as follows: EAGVAQSPRYKIIEKRQSVAFWCNPISGHATLYWYQQILGQGPKLLIQFQNNGVVDDSQLPKDRFSAERLKGVDSTLKIQPAKLEDSAVYLCASSLGVGVSEQYFGPGTRLTVT.